Below are 24 T cell receptor beta chains sequenced from a single sample in a study of blood T cell repertoires in COVID-19. Clones were read by immunoSEQ multiplex PCR, and TCRdb kept only the in-frame ones, dropping some. The sample gives about 190,000 clones, more than 70% of which show up once; about 2.8% is in the top ten. Sequencing was performed on peripheral blood. The source of these receptors is a woman older than 75 with active or convalescent COVID-19.

V usage is TRBV5-1 and J usage is TRBJ2-7, with D perhaps matching TRBD1 (5 bases). Germline values: CDR1 SGHRS, CDR2 YFSETQ. The CDR3 is 14 residues long. The ends were cut back, 0 bases at V and 0 bases at J, with 7 bases in the middle. For the CDR3, the DNA is TGCGCCAGCAGCTTGGTGCAGGGCTCCTACGAGCAGTACTTC. It is translated as CASSLVQGSYEQYF.

On this clone: Mismatch with germline at one junction end may stem from a read error. The chain links TRBV20-1 to TRBJ2-4, with 8 bases fitting TRBD2. CDR1 is DFQATT and CDR2 is SNEGSKA in the germline V gene (reference sequence). The CDR3 runs 10 residues. CDR3 nucleotides: TGCAGTGCGACCGGGACTAGTACCCTCTTC. Its protein product is CSATGTSTLF.

This clone was detected a few times. The chain uses TRBV15 and TRBJ1-6, with D possibly being TRBD1 (6 bases). CDR1 and CDR2 from the germline V gene are LNHNV and YYDKDF (reference sequence). CDR3 length equals 15 residues. Trimming stripped 2 bases from V and 4 bases from J, with 9 bases between. In nucleotides, the CDR3 is TGTGCCACCAGCAGACTACAGGGTTATAATTCACCCCTCCACTTT. It translates to CATSRLQGYNSPLHF.

This clone was counted only a few times. V gene TRBV4-2 combines with J gene TRBJ1-6; D might be TRBD1 (5 bases). Germline V lookup: CDR1 LGHNA, CDR2 YNFKEQ. The CDR3 runs to 15 residues. Deletions cut 0 bases from V and 8 bases from J, with 11 bases between. The chain's CDR3 is CASSQEARAYSPLHF. The CDR3 DNA is TGTGCCAGCAGCCAAGAGGCCAGGGCTTATTCACCCCTCCACTTT.

CDR3 residues: CASSPGQTGELFF. DNA of the CDR3: TGTGCCAGCTCACCTGGACAAACCGGGGAGCTGTTTTTT. The rearrangement uses TRBV18 and TRBJ2-2, with D perhaps TRBD1 (5 bases). This CDR3 is built from 13 residues. Between the trimmed V and J ends, which lost 3 bases and 5 bases, there was a span of 7 bases. CDR1 is KGHSH and CDR2 is LQKENI in the germline V gene.

This chain connects TRBV6-5 to TRBJ1-5; D possibly corresponds to TRBD1 (5 bases). Trimming pared 10 bases from V and 7 bases from J, leaving 17 bases between. This CDR3 spans 13 amino acids. The germline V gene has CDR1 MNHEY and CDR2 SVGAGI. The CDR3 loop is CATSRGVYQPQHF. The CDR3 DNA is TGTGCCACCTCTCGGGGGGTGTACCAGCCCCAGCATTTT.

V usage is TRBV5-1 and J usage is TRBJ1-3; TRBD1 aligns across 10 bases. Looked up from germline, CDR1 is SGHRS and CDR2 is YFSETQ. J lost 4 bases, V lost 4 bases, and 8 bases had no gene match. CDR3 size: 16 residues. The DNA of the CDR3 is TGCGCCAGCAGCGGTGGACAGGGGGGAGCGGGAAACACCATATATTTT. Translation: CASSGGQGGAGNTIYF.

V gene TRBV11-3 combines with J gene TRBJ2-3, with TRBD2 matching 13 bases. Trimming removed 4 bases from V and 1 base from J; junction bases left unmatched: 2. Germline V gene sequence: CDR1 SGHNT, CDR2 YENEEA. CDR3 size: 16 residues. The CDR3 region is CASSSGLAGGTDTQYF. CDR3 bases: TGTGCCAGCAGCTCAGGACTAGCGGGGGGCACAGATACGCAGTATTTT.

This chain connects TRBV3-1 (or the pseudogene TRBV3-2) to TRBJ1-6, with D unresolved. Germline-derived CDR1 and CDR2 are LGHDT and YNNKEL (reference sequence). V dropped 1 base and J dropped 10 bases, with 11 bases sitting between them. The CDR3 extends over 14 amino acids. CDR3 loop: CASSQGEGTSPLHF. The CDR3, as DNA: TGTGCCAGCAGCCAAGGCGAGGGTACGTCACCCCTCCACTTT.

The chain has TRBV6-6 and TRBJ2-6; 7 nucleotides match TRBD1. CDR1 is MNHNY and CDR2 is SVGAGI in the germline V gene (reference sequence). This CDR3 has 18 amino acids. The V segment lost 5 bases and the J segment 0 bases; nucleotides outside the gene matches: 10. CDR3 in DNA: TGTGCCAGCAGTCTGACAGGGTCCCCCACCTCTGGGGCCAACGTCCTGACTTTC. Translating it yields CASSLTGSPTSGANVLTF.

The chain couples TRBV5-5 to TRBJ1-4; D is unresolved. The germline gives CDR1 SGHKS, CDR2 YYEKEE (reference sequence). The CDR3 is made up of 14 amino acids. Trimming took off 0 bases at V and 7 bases at J, with 10 bases between the two ends. In DNA, the CDR3 is TGTGCCAGCAGCTTGGTCGGTTTGCGTGAAAAACTGTTTTTT. Encoded protein: CASSLVGLREKLFF.

This clone has just one count. The CDR3, as DNA: TGTGCCAGCAGCATCACCGGCGGCGCTCAGCCCCAGCATTTT. Residues: CASSITGGAQPQHF. The rearrangement uses TRBV6-2 or TRBV6-3 and TRBJ1-5; D is unresolved. This CDR3 is built from 14 residues. In germline, CDR1 is MNHEY, CDR2 SVGEGT. Trimming stripped 6 bases from V and 6 bases from J, with 15 bases between.

V gene TRBV27 combines with J gene TRBJ2-2, with D possibly being TRBD2 (6 bases). CDR1 and CDR2 from the germline V gene are MNHEY and SMNVEV (reference sequence). The germline V and J ends were trimmed by 6 bases and 5 bases, with 13 bases remaining between them. The CDR3 contains 14 residues. In DNA form, the CDR3 reads TGTGCCAGCAGAGGGACTTACAGAACCGGGGAGCTGTTTTTT. The encoded protein is CASRGTYRTGELFF.

For the CDR3, the DNA is TGCAGTGCTAGTACTCGGACAGGGTTTGACGAGCAGTACTTC. Translated: CSASTRTGFDEQYF. The chain combines TRBV20-1 with TRBJ2-7, with 8 nucleotides matching TRBD1. CDR1 is DFQATT, CDR2 SNEGSKA, per germline (reference sequence). The CDR3 is 14 residues long. V lost 3 bases and J lost 5; bases outside the gene matches: 9.

The chain uses TRBV9 and TRBJ2-1, with 8 nucleotides matching TRBD2. Germline values: CDR1 SGDLS, CDR2 YYNGEE. With V trimmed by 0 bases and J by 2 bases, 1 base remained unmatched. The CDR3 runs to 15 residues. CDR3 bases: TGTGCCAGCAGCGTAGTAGCGGGGACCTACAATGAGCAGTTCTTC. It translates to CASSVVAGTYNEQFF.

This clone was counted between two and nine times. This CDR3 reads CASSFLTGTEAFF. CDR3 bases: TGTGCCAGCAGTTTCTTAACGGGGACAGAAGCTTTCTTT. The V gene is TRBV27, the J gene TRBJ1-1, with D possibly TRBD1 on 6 matching bases. Trimming removed 3 bases from V and 8 bases from J, with 13 bases in between. CDR3 length: 13 amino acids. Germline V CDR1 and CDR2: MNHEY, SMNVEV (reference sequence).

The sample holds one count of this clone. V is TRBV3-1 (or the pseudogene TRBV3-2) and J is TRBJ1-2, with 7 positions matching TRBD1. V dropped 4 bases and J dropped 0; count of bases not matched to a gene: 2. The CDR3 loop spans 14 amino acids. Germline V gives CDR1 LGHDT, CDR2 YNNKEL (reference sequence). The CDR3 reads CASSRGQANYGYTF. The DNA for the CDR3 is TGTGCCAGCAGCCGAGGACAGGCTAACTATGGCTACACCTTC.

This clone was seen a few times. V and J are TRBV5-1 and TRBJ2-5; D unclear. V lost 0 bases, J lost 5 bases, and 8 bases lay in between. CDR3 size: 13 residues. Germline CDR1 SGHRS, CDR2 YFSETQ. The CDR3 loop reads CASSLAVRETQYF. The CDR3 coding sequence is TGCGCCAGCAGCTTGGCAGTCCGTGAGACCCAGTACTTC.

The chain links TRBV5-6 to TRBJ2-5; D is undetermined. The V gene lost 0 bases and the J gene lost 2 bases, with 5 bases spanning the gap. The length of the CDR3 is 13 residues. Germline V CDR1 and CDR2: SGHDT, YYEEEE. The CDR3 DNA follows: TGTGCCAGCAGCTTGGTGCAGCAAGAGACCCAGTACTTC. It is translated as CASSLVQQETQYF.

This sequence joins TRBV5-4 and TRBJ1-2; D ambiguous. V was trimmed by 7 bases and J by 2 bases, leaving 15 bases between them. Germline assignment: CDR1 SGHNT and CDR2 YYREEE (reference sequence). The CDR3 loop spans 14 amino acids. DNA of the CDR3: TGTGCCAGCGCGGCCCTGACGGAAAACTATGGCTACACCTTC. This gives the protein CASAALTENYGYTF.

The J gene is TRBJ1-5, the V gene TRBV21-1; the table calls TRBD1, which could not be checked here. TRBV21-1 is shown as a pseudogene. The CDR3 runs to 15 residues. CDR3 protein: CASSKVEHFNQPQHF. CDR3 in DNA: TGTGCCAGCAGCAAAGTTGAACATTTCAATCAGCCCCAGCATTTT.

The chain joins TRBV2 to TRBJ1-1, with no clear D. The CDR3 extends over 14 amino acids. Trimming pared 9 bases from V and 1 base from J, leaving 15 bases between. Per germline, CDR1 SNHLY and CDR2 FYNNEI. CDR3 nucleotides: TGTGCCAGTGGCGGGCTTGGGCCGAACACTGAAGCTTTCTTT. It is translated as CASGGLGPNTEAFF.

The V call is TRBV12-3 or TRBV12-4, the J call TRBJ1-1; no clear D. The CDR3 is 13 amino acids. The V and J ends lost 3 bases and 1 base respectively, with 6 bases between them. The CDR3 protein is CASSFARNTEAFF. In DNA form, the CDR3 reads TGTGCCAGCAGTTTTGCCAGGAACACTGAAGCTTTCTTT.

This chain connects TRBV15 to TRBJ1-2, with unresolved D. Trimming left V 5 bases short and J 0 bases short, with 7 bases between. The length of the CDR3 is 13 residues. Germline loops: CDR1 LNHNV, CDR2 YYDKDF (reference sequence). Written as DNA, the CDR3 is TGTGCCACCAGCCAGGAACCTAACTATGGCTACACCTTC. Protein sequence: CATSQEPNYGYTF.